This is a list of T cell receptor beta chains from one sample in a study of OX40 agonist ivuxolimab in advanced cancers. The data were produced by immunoSEQ multiplex PCR, yet TCRdb's version contains in-frame clones alone and is incomplete. The data show about 58,000 clones, about 88% seen once. The specimen comprised CD4+ or CD8+ T cells sorted from blood, sampled in a trial of the OX40 agonist ivuxolimab. The receptor source for this set is an adult with an advanced solid tumor such as melanoma, head and neck, liver or kidney cancer. Both conserved end residues are part of each CDR3. D genes are given only for firm matches. Clone size, where shown, is once, few, many, or a class for clones that have expanded.

>12|TRBJ1-2|-|TRBV29-1|-
TGCAGCGTTGGCCAGATGAACTATGGCTACACCTTC
CSVGQMNYGYTF
>15|TRBJ2-1|-|TRBV18|TRBD2
TGTGCCAGCTCACCCCTGGGACTAGCGGGGGGTGAGCAGTTCTTC
CASSPLGLAGGEQFF
>14|TRBJ2-3|-|TRBV19|-
TGTGCCAGTAAGAAACAGGGGGGGGCTAATACGCAGTATTTT
CASKKQGGANTQYF
>12|TRBJ2-5|-|TRBV29-1|-
TGCAGCGTCCGCTTGTACCAAGAGACCCAGTACTTC
CSVRLYQETQYF
>14|TRBJ1-2|-|TRBV2|TRBD1
TGTGCCAGCACTCCCCGACAGGGGGCGAAGGGCTACACCTTC
CASTPRQGAKGYTF
>17|TRBJ2-1|-|TRBV10-1|TRBD2
TGCGCCAGCAGTGAGTCGAGCGGGGGGGCCCGCCGTAATGAGCAGTTCTTC
CASSESSGGARRNEQFF
>17|TRBJ2-3|-|TRBV5-1|-
TGCGCCAGCAGCTTGGAGTCCCCAACGAGATTCACAGATACGCAGTATTTT
CASSLESPTRFTDTQYF
>16|TRBJ1-5|-|TRBV2|TRBD1
TGTGCCAGCAGTGTATCAGGGGGAAGTCGCAATCAGCCCCAGCATTTT
CASSVSGGSRNQPQHF
>16|TRBJ1-1|-|TRBV18|-
TGTGCCAGCTCACCCGCCCTCTCTGAGGGGAACACTGAAGCTTTCTTT
CASSPALSEGNTEAFF
>19|TRBJ1-5|few|TRBV19|TRBD1
TGTGCCAGTAGTCTACACCGGACAGGGGGTGCCAGGAGCAATCAGCCCCAGCATTTT
CASSLHRTGGARSNQPQHF
>14|TRBJ2-5|-|TRBV6-5|TRBD1
TGTGCCACCATACAAACCGGGACAGGGGAGACCCAGTACTTC
CATIQTGTGETQYF
>16|TRBJ2-1|-|TRBV29-1|TRBD2
TGCAGCACCGGAACGGGGGTAGCGGGGGGACTCAATGAGCAGTTCTTC
CSTGTGVAGGLNEQFF
>16|TRBJ2-5|-|TRBV5-1|TRBD2
TGCGCCAGCAGCTTTTCGACTAGCGGATCCCAAGAGACCCAGTACTTC
CASSFSTSGSQETQYF
>16|TRBJ2-4|-|TRBV19|-
TGTGCCAGTAGTAATGGGGGGCTTGTTGCCAAAAACATTCAGTACTTC
CASSNGGLVAKNIQYF
>15|TRBJ1-5|-|TRBV18|-
TGTGCCAGCTCACCGACACGGGTGGACAATCAGCCCCAGCATTTT
CASSPTRVDNQPQHF
>14|TRBJ1-4|-|TRBV7-9|TRBD1
TGTGCCAGCAGCCTGACAGGGGCATATGAAAAACTGTTTTTT
CASSLTGAYEKLFF
>13|TRBJ1-5|-|TRBV19|-
TGTGCCAGTAGTAGGTCGAAAAATCAACCCCAGCATTTT
CASSRSKNQPQHF
>13|TRBJ1-6|-|TRBV19|-
TGTGCCAGTAGTAACGACCCGGTTTCACCCCTCCACTTT
CASSNDPVSPLHF
>17|TRBJ1-1|-|TRBV6-1|-
TGTGCCAGCAGTGAAGAGTGGGAGGGGGGGGGAAACACTGAAGCTTTCTTT
CASSEEWEGGGNTEAFF
>17|TRBJ2-3|-|TRBV7-8|TRBD2
TGTGCCAGCAGACCTCAAGCGGGGGCTAAATACACAGATACGCAGTATTTT
CASRPQAGAKYTDTQYF
>13|TRBJ1-4|-|TRBV28|-
TGTGCCACATGCCAAGGGGGTGATCAAAAACTGTTTTTT
CATCQGGDQKLFF
>13|TRBJ1-3|few|TRBV2|-
TGTGCCAGCAGTCTTCAGCCTGGAAACACCATATATTTT
CASSLQPGNTIYF
>17|TRBJ1-1|once|TRBV5-1|-
TGCGCCAGCAGCCGACCCCGGGGGGGAACAGCGAACACTGAAGCTTTCTTT
CASSRPRGGTANTEAFF
>16|TRBJ2-7|-|TRBV7-8|-
TGTGCCAGCAGCTTAACGTTCGCAGGGGTCTCCTACGAGCAGTACTTC
CASSLTFAGVSYEQYF
>11|TRBJ1-4|-|TRBV6-5|-
TGTGCCAGCAGCCGACGTGAAAAACTGTTTTTT
CASSRREKLFF
>13|TRBJ1-1|once|TRBV4-1|TRBD1
TGCGCCAGCAGCCAAGACCAGGGACAGTGGGCTTTCTTT
CASSQDQGQWAFF
>16|TRBJ2-2|-|TRBV5-6|TRBD1
TGTGCCAGCAGCTTTTGGGGACAGTTACGAACCGGGGAGCTGTTTTTT
CASSFWGQLRTGELFF
>14|TRBJ1-1|-|TRBV18|-
TGTGCCAGCTCACCCGGGGGGCGGGACACTGAAGCTTTCTTT
CASSPGGRDTEAFF
>16|TRBJ2-7|-|TRBV6-6|TRBD2
TGTGCCAGCAGTAACCGCCTAGCGGGGGCATTGGACGAGCAGTACTTC
CASSNRLAGALDEQYF
>14|TRBJ2-5|-|TRBV10-3|TRBD2
TGTGCCATCGCAAGGCCGGGGGGGAAAGAGACCCAGTACTTC
CAIARPGGKETQYF
>15|TRBJ1-3|-|TRBV6-5|-
TGTGCCAGCACCAGACAGCCAGGACCTGGAAACACCATATATTTT
CASTRQPGPGNTIYF
>14|TRBJ2-1|-|TRBV7-9|-
TGTGCCAGCAGCCCCCCTTGGGCTCCTAATGAGCAGTTCTTC
CASSPPWAPNEQFF
>15|TRBJ1-6|-|TRBV5-1|TRBD1
TGCGCCAGCAGCTTGGGTGGACAGGCCCTGGTTCCCCTCCACTTT
CASSLGGQALVPLHF
>17|TRBJ2-4|-|TRBV14|-
TGTGCCAGCAGCCAAGGGGGGCTAGCGGCAGCCAAAAACATTCAGTACTTC
CASSQGGLAAAKNIQYF
>15|TRBJ2-5|-|TRBV10-3|TRBD2
TGTGCCATCAGTTCCGGGACTAGCGGGGAAGAGACCCAGTACTTC
CAISSGTSGEETQYF
>15|TRBJ2-1|-|TRBV11-2|TRBD1
TGTGCCAGCAGCTACCGGGACAGGGGGTACAATGAGCAGTTCTTC
CASSYRDRGYNEQFF
>15|TRBJ2-6|-|TRBV2|-
TGTGCCAGCAGGCTCGAGGGACCTGGGGCCAACGTCCTGACTTTC
CASRLEGPGANVLTF
>13|TRBJ1-6|-|TRBV5-1|-
TGCGCCAGCAGACCCACAGGGAATTCACCCCTCCACTTT
CASRPTGNSPLHF
>17|TRBJ2-6|-|TRBV5-1|-
TGCGCCAGCAGCCCCCCACCGGAGGGCTCTGGGGCCAACGTCCTGACTTTC
CASSPPPEGSGANVLTF
>15|TRBJ2-1|-|TRBV15|-
TGTGCCACCAGCAGAGGTGGGGGGTATAAGTATGAGCAGTTCTTC
CATSRGGGYKYEQFF
>14|TRBJ2-5|-|TRBV18|-
TGTGCCAGCTCACCAAGGGAGTTGCGGGAGACCCAGTACTTC
CASSPRELRETQYF
>15|TRBJ1-1|-|TRBV5-4|-
TGTGCCAGCAGTTGGGGCGCCTCTATCGACACTGAAGCTTTCTTT
CASSWGASIDTEAFF
>16|TRBJ1-5|-|TRBV6-6|TRBD1
TGTGCCAGCAGTTACTCTTACAGGGGAGGAGGGCAGCCCCAGCATTTT
CASSYSYRGGGQPQHF
>14|TRBJ2-3|-|TRBV5-1|TRBD1
TGCGCCAGCAGCTCGGGACAGGCAATAGATACGCAGTATTTT
CASSSGQAIDTQYF
>13|TRBJ1-2|-|TRBV11-2|-
TGTGCCAGCAGCGCAGGGCTGCGTCACGGCTACACCTTC
CASSAGLRHGYTF
>16|TRBJ2-1|-|TRBV7-3|TRBD2
TGTGCCAGCAGCTTAGGTAGCGGGGGGTCCTACAATGAGCAGTTCTTC
CASSLGSGGSYNEQFF
>14|TRBJ2-5|-|TRBV5-6|TRBD1
TGTGCCAGCAGCTTGGCCGGACAGGGGATGACCCAGTACTTC
CASSLAGQGMTQYF
>15|TRBJ1-1|-|TRBV19|-
TGTGCCAGTAGTGTATGGACTCCCAGTAGCACTGAAGCTTTCTTT
CASSVWTPSSTEAFF
>14|TRBJ1-2|-|TRBV5-6|-
TGTGCCAGCAGCTTGGAGCAATATGGCTATGGCTACACCTTC
CASSLEQYGYGYTF
>14|TRBJ2-3|-|TRBV27|-
TGTGCCAGCAGTTTAAGGCTAGCAACAGATACGCAGTATTTT
CASSLRLATDTQYF